What follows are 4 T cell receptor beta chains derived from one specimen sequenced in a study of T cells in Graves' hyperthyroidism and ophthalmopathy. Researchers took RNA transcripts and amplified the TCR beta CDR3 regions from them. TCR CDR3 underwent first-round RT-PCR with the HTBI primer set. MiXCR was run by TCRdb on the multiplex PCR reads, yielding one entry per CDR3 protein. The sample includes almost 500,000 distinct CDR3 sequences, about 22% of them seen just once. The specimen sequenced was blood. These receptors came from a woman aged 70-85 years with Graves' ophthalmopathy.

This sequence joins TRBV19 and TRBJ1-1, with a possible D match to TRBD1 (5 bases). Per germline, CDR1 LNHDA and CDR2 SQIVND (reference sequence). The germline V and J ends were trimmed by 0 bases and 8 bases, with 10 bases remaining between them. This CDR3 is 13 amino acids long. The CDR3 region has the DNA TGTGCCAGTAGTATAGATTGGGGCTCGGAAGCTTTCTTT. Encoded protein: CASSIDWGSEAFF.

The V call is TRBV9, the J call TRBJ1-2; D might be TRBD1 (5 bases). The V end lost 9 bases, the J end lost 0 bases, and 15 bases lay between the germline ends. Germline values: CDR1 SGDLS, CDR2 YYNGEE. This CDR3 has 14 residues. CDR3 in DNA: TGTGCCAACAGTGTCCAGGGTGCTAACTATGGCTACACCTTC. Translation gives CANSVQGANYGYTF.

The V call is TRBV6-5, the J call TRBJ1-5; D possibly corresponds to TRBD1 (5 bases). Germline V gene lookup returns CDR1 MNHEY and CDR2 SVGAGI. V was shortened by 0 bases and J by 2 bases, with 14 bases between the two germline ends. The CDR3 has 17 residues. CDR3 coding DNA: TGTGCCAGCAGTTACTCACCCCTTAGGGGTGGCAATCAGCCCCAGCATTTT. Encoded protein: CASSYSPLRGGNQPQHF.

This chain connects TRBV19 to TRBJ2-2, with 9 bases matching TRBD2. The ends lost 6 bases at V and 7 bases at J; junction bases unmatched: 12. Germline V CDR1 and CDR2: LNHDA, SQIVND (reference sequence). This CDR3 comprises 16 residues. The CDR3 bases are TGTGCCAGTAGCAAGCTAGCGGGATCGAATCGCGGGGAGCTGTTTTTT. The encoded protein is CASSKLAGSNRGELFF.